This T cell receptor beta chain was documented in a study of prognosis after radiotherapy for stage I lung cancer. About the study: In 3 to 5 fractions, radiotherapy was administered as SBRT with a biologically effective dose of at least 100 Gy.

Template was genomic DNA; TCR beta CDR3 amplified in two multiplex PCR rounds. Specific primers for each TRBV and TRBJ gene were what first-round PCR used. MiXCR, run by TCRdb on the multiplex PCR reads, gives a single entry per CDR3 protein. Of 13,000 to 15,000 distinct CDR3 sequences listed, 50% are singletons. This CDR3 is 14 amino acids long. Germline values: CDR1 MNHNS, CDR2 SASEGT. Trimming left V 6 bases short and J 0 bases short, with 9 bases between. Details on this clonotype: A read error is the likely source, as a far larger clone sits one nucleotide away.

The sample here was PBMCs, taken before or after stereotactic body radiation therapy (not recorded which). V gene TRBV6-1 combines with J gene TRBJ2-1; D unresolved. The receptor was derived from a donor aged 50 or older with non-small cell lung cancer. The DNA of the CDR3 is TGTGCCAGCAGCAACGGTTACTCCTACAATGAGCAGTTCTTC. Protein product: CASSNGYSYNEQFF.